This record looks at one T cell receptor beta chain sequence and its context. This specimen belongs to a study of shared clonotypes between healthy human individuals. The CDR3 covers 18 residues. The V end was cut by 0 bases, the J end by 6 bases, with 20 bases between. The germline gives CDR1 SGHDN, CDR2 FVKESK. Terminally differentiated effector memory CD45RA+ cells were excluded by CCR7 positive selection of CD45RO-negative cells. The table came from immunoSEQ multiplex PCR; TCRdb's copy has only in-frame clones and leaves some out. The profile shows about 2.1 million clones, approximately 92% of them singletons.

The TCR comes from a man younger than 30 in good health. Some clones in this sample may be carry-over from other donors' samples. The V call is TRBV14, the J call TRBJ2-2, with a weak D call TRBD1 (5 bases). The sample was naive CD8+ T cells from PBMCs. CDR3 sequence (DNA): TGTGCCAGCAGCCAAGATAGGTACCCAGGGTCTACAGCCGGGGAGCTGTTTTTT. Translation: CASSQDRYPGSTAGELFF.